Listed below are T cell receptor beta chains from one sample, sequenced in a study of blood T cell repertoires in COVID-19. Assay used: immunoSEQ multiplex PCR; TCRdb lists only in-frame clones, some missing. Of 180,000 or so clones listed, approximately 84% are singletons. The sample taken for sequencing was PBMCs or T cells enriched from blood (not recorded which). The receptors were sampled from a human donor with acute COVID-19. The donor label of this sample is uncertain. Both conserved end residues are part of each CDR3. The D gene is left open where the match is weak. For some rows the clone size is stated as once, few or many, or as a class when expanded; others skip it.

CDR3 protein: CASSIRRTVNTDTQYF
CDR3 DNA: TGTGCCAGTAGTATAAGGAGGACAGTTAACACAGATACGCAGTATTTT
clone size: NA
J gene: TRBJ2-3
V gene: TRBV19
D gene: NA

CDR3 protein: CASSSTDSRDQETQYF
CDR3 DNA: TGTGCCAGCAGCTCTACGGACAGCAGGGACCAAGAGACCCAGTACTTC
clone size: NA
J gene: TRBJ2-5
V gene: TRBV7-9
D gene: NA

CDR3 protein: CASSRTTGFGDEQYF
CDR3 DNA: TGTGCCAGCAGCCGCACAACAGGGTTCGGGGACGAGCAGTACTTC
clone size: NA
J gene: TRBJ2-7
V gene: TRBV5-5
D gene: NA

CDR3 protein: CASSRRDREGNEQFF
CDR3 DNA: TGTGCCAGCAGCCGGAGGGACAGGGAAGGCAATGAGCAGTTCTTC
clone size: few
J gene: TRBJ2-1
V gene: TRBV5-4
D gene: TRBD1

CDR3 protein: CASSAGTGFKKLFF
CDR3 DNA: TGTGCCAGCAGCGCCGGGACAGGGTTTAAAAAACTGTTTTTT
clone size: NA
J gene: TRBJ1-4
V gene: TRBV9
D gene: TRBD1

CDR3 protein: CASSIARGSTYGYTF
CDR3 DNA: TGTGCCAGTAGTATAGCTCGGGGGTCCACCTATGGCTACACCTTC
clone size: NA
J gene: TRBJ1-2
V gene: TRBV19
D gene: NA

CDR3 protein: CASSLGQGPTIGYTF
CDR3 DNA: TGCGCCAGCAGCTTGGGACAGGGTCCCACTATTGGCTACACCTTC
clone size: NA
J gene: TRBJ1-2
V gene: TRBV5-1
D gene: TRBD1

CDR3 protein: CASSLGLADYNEQFF
CDR3 DNA: TGTGCCAGCAGCTTAGGCCTAGCGGACTACAATGAGCAGTTCTTC
clone size: NA
J gene: TRBJ2-1
V gene: TRBV7-2
D gene: TRBD2

CDR3 protein: CASSFDRNTEAFF
CDR3 DNA: TGCGCCAGCAGCTTCGACAGGAACACTGAAGCTTTCTTT
clone size: NA
J gene: TRBJ1-1
V gene: TRBV5-1
D gene: NA

CDR3 protein: CASSVSRRESTDTQYF
CDR3 DNA: TGTGCCAGCAGCGTTTCGAGGCGGGAGAGCACAGATACGCAGTATTTT
clone size: NA
J gene: TRBJ2-3
V gene: TRBV9
D gene: TRBD2

CDR3 protein: CASSLGSSTLQVRGYGYTF
CDR3 DNA: TGTGCCAGCAGCCTCGGGTCGTCCACCCTACAAGTAAGAGGCTATGGCTACACCTTC
clone size: NA
J gene: TRBJ1-2
V gene: TRBV7-8
D gene: NA

CDR3 protein: CASSQGLYGYTF
CDR3 DNA: TGTGCCAGCAGCCAAGGACTCTATGGCTACACCTTC
clone size: NA
J gene: TRBJ1-2
V gene: TRBV14
D gene: NA

CDR3 protein: CASSQDWGQPSLGTNVLTF
CDR3 DNA: TGTGCCAGCAGCCAAGATTGGGGACAACCCTCTCTGGGGACCAACGTCCTGACTTTC
clone size: once
J gene: TRBJ2-6
V gene: TRBV14
D gene: NA

CDR3 protein: CASSPPGAYEQYF
CDR3 DNA: TGTGCCAGCTCACCACCGGGGGCATACGAGCAGTACTTC
clone size: NA
J gene: TRBJ2-7
V gene: TRBV18
D gene: NA